This is a list of T cell receptor beta chains from one sample in a study of blood T cell repertoires in COVID-19. Measured with immunoSEQ multiplex PCR; TCRdb has only the in-frame clones, and not every one. Found here are around 250,000 clones, over 75% of them singletons; the top ten hold 1.5% to 2%. Sequencing input: PBMCs or T cells enriched from blood (not recorded which). Receptors were obtained from a woman between 45 and 60 years old who had recovered from COVID-19. Both conserved end residues are trimmed from each CDR3. The D gene is left open where the match is weak.

TRBV27 | TRBD1 | ASRTGGLYTGELF
TRBV27 | - | ASTLRGEQY
TRBV28 | TRBD2 | ASSSTGLGLYNEQF
TRBV15 | - | ATSRDTTLGEQY
TRBV27 | TRBD1 | ASSLLTGGDTQY
TRBV11-3 | - | ASSSGQPNSPLH
TRBV9 | TRBD2 | ASSVIAGDFYEQY
TRBV3-1/TRBV3-2 | - | ASSQEGRPSGELF
TRBV6-5 | TRBD1 | ASTGTGVVYGYT
TRBV6-5 | TRBD1 | ASSKRQGLNTEAF
TRBV19 | TRBD1 | ASRGPGQNSPLH
TRBV12-5 | - | ASGLGRRTDTQY
TRBV10-3 | - | AISESWTGQYTDTQY
TRBV5-1 | TRBD2 | ASSPLAVNTGELF
TRBV2 | TRBD1 | ASELQGRNTEAF
TRBV7-2 | - | ASSLGRVGELF
TRBV3-1/TRBV3-2 | - | ASSQDNMRGKLF
TRBV28 | - | ASIIGGLGAGELF
TRBV18 | - | ASSLQRDNEQF
TRBV7-9 | TRBD1 | ASSLDRANTGELF
TRBV28 | - | ASSSRGTYNEQF
TRBV28 | - | AIGASGGTGELF
TRBV6-1 | TRBD2 | ASSETTSGIGEQY
TRBV5-6 | - | ASSAQGPWGYT
TRBV10-3 | TRBD1 | ATFEGGLDEQF
TRBV5-8 | - | ASSLRRDEAF
TRBV28 | TRBD1 | ASSVGGRANEKLF
TRBV6-5 | TRBD1 | ASSSTRQGSYGYT
TRBV6-1 | - | ASSDRFYEQY
TRBV5-4 | - | ASSLDSAAGELF
TRBV7-9 | TRBD1 | ASSSPRGQQNTEAF
TRBV28 | TRBD2 | ASSPLAGAFNEQF
TRBV25-1 | - | ASSDVIMANVLT
TRBV10-3 | - | AISERGSSYNSPLH
TRBV19 | TRBD1 | ASSLVQGASDQPQH
TRBV28 | - | ASSLPPRGRAGTLNTEAF
TRBV28 | TRBD1 | ASSAYRGPGTGELF
TRBV10-3 | - | AISEPAGWLGELF
TRBV4-1 | TRBD2 | ASSQGTSGSSYEQY
TRBV13 | - | ASSLYREGYT
TRBV2 | TRBD1 | ASSETGGSYEQY
TRBV5-1 | - | ASSPDTGKSYGYT
TRBV11-2 | - | ASSFRRGNTEAF
TRBV2 | TRBD2 | ASSEMGGNEQF
TRBV7-2 | - | ASSLDGYGYT
TRBV10-3 | - | AITGEIGSYNEQF
TRBV7-6 | TRBD2 | ASSLALGGAGTGELF
TRBV28 | - | ASNPDRPGEQY
TRBV27 | - | ASRSTGMNTEAF
TRBV18 | - | ASSPILEGDGYT
TRBV28 | - | ASSLHPRYEQF
TRBV24-1 | TRBD1 | ATSGTGFDNEQF
TRBV19 | - | ASSSWDSDTQY
TRBV28 | TRBD1 | ASSLRPRDSYEQY